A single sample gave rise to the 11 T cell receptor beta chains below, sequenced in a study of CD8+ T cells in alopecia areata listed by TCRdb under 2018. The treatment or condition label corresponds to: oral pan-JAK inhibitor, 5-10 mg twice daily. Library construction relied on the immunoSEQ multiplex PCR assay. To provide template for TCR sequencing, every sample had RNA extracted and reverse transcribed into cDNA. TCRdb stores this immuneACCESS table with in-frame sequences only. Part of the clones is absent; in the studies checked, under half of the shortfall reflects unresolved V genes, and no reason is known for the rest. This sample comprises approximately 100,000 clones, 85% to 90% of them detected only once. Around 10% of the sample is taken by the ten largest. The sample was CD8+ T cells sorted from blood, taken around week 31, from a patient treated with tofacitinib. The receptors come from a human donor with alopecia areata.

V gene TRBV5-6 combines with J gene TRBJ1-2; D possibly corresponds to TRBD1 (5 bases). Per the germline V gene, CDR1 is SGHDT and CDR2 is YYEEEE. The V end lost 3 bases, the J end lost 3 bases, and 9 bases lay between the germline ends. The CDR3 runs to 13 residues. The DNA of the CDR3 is TGTGCCAGCAGCTACATAGGGGACTATGGCTACACCTTC. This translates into CASSYIGDYGYTF.

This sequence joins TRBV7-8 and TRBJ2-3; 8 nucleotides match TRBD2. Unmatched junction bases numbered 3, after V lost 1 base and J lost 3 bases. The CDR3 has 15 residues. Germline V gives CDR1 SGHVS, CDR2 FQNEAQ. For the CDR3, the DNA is TGTGCCAGCAGCTTAGGGGGCGGGGGGACAGATACGCAGTATTTT. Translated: CASSLGGGGTDTQYF.

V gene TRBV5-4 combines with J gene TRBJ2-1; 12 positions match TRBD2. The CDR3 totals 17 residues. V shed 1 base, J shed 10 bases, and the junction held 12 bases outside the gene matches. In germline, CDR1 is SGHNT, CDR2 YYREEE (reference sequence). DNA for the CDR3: TGTGCCAGCAGCTTGCCGGGACTAGCGGGTCCCCCCGGGGAGCAGTTCTTC. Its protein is CASSLPGLAGPPGEQFF.

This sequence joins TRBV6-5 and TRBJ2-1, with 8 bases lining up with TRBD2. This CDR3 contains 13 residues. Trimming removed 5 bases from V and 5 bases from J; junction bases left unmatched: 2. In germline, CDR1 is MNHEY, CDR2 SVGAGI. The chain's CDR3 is CASSRGLDNEQFF. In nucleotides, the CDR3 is TGTGCCAGCAGTCGGGGACTAGACAATGAGCAGTTCTTC.

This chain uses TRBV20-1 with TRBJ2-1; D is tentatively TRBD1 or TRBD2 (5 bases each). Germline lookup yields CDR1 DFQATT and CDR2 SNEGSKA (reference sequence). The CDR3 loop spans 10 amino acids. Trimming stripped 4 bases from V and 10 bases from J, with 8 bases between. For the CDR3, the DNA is TGCAGTGCTATTGAGGGGGAGCAGTTCTTC. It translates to CSAIEGEQFF.

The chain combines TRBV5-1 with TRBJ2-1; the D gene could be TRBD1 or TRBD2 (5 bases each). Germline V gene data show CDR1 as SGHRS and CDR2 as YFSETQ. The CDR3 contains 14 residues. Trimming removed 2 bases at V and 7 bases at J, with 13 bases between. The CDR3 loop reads CASSFGTEVNEQFF. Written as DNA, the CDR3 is TGCGCCAGCAGCTTCGGGACGGAGGTGAATGAGCAGTTCTTC.

The CDR3 protein is CASSHGGGQSDTQYF. For the CDR3, the DNA is TGTGCCAGCAGCCATGGGGGGGGGCAGTCAGATACGCAGTATTTT. V and J are TRBV7-6 and TRBJ2-3; possibly TRBD2 for D (7 bases). V lost 5 bases and J lost 4, with 16 bases in between. This CDR3 contains 15 residues. Germline V gene lookup returns CDR1 SGHVS and CDR2 FNYEAQ. Full variable domain (outside the CDR3, taken from reference TRBV7-6 and TRBJ2-3): GAGVSQSPRYKVTKRGQDVALRCDPISGHVSLYWYRQALGQGPEFLTYFNYEAQQDKSGLPNDRFSAERPEGSISTLTIQRTEQRDSAMYRCASSHGGGQSDTQYFGPGTRLTVL.

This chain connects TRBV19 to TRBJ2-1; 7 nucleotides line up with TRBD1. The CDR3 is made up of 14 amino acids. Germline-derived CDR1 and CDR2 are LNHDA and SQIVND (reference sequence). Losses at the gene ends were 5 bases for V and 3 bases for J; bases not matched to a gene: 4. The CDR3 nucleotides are TGTGCCAGTAGTCCCTGGACAGGCTACAATGAGCAGTTCTTC. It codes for CASSPWTGYNEQFF.

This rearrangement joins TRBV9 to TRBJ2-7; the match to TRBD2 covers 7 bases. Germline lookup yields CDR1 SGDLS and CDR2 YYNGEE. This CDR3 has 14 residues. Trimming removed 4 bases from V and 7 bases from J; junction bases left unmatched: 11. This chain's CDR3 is CASSNSVREGEQYF. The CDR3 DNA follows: TGTGCCAGCAGCAATTCGGTCAGGGAGGGTGAGCAGTACTTC.

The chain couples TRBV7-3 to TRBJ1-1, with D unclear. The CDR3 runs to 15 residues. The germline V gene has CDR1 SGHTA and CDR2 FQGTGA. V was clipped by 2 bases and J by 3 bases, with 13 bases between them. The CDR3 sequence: CASSLGPGYDTEAFF. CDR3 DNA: TGTGCCAGCAGCTTAGGTCCGGGATACGACACTGAAGCTTTCTTT.

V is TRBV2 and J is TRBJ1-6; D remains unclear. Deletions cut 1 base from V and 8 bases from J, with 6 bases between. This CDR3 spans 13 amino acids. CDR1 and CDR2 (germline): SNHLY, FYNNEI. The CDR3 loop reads CASSEGGYSPLHF. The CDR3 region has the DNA TGTGCCAGCAGTGAAGGGGGATATTCACCCCTCCACTTT.